This is a list of T cell receptor beta chains from one sample in a study of blood T cell repertoires in COVID-19. The method was immunoSEQ multiplex PCR; TCRdb's version includes in-frame clones alone and lacks a portion of them. This table holds roughly 180,000 clones, roughly 85% found once. The sequenced sample was PBMCs or T cells enriched from blood (not recorded which). The receptors here all came from a man in his 60s who had recovered from COVID-19. CDR3s include the opening cysteine and the closing phenylalanine or tryptophan. Clone size appears in some rows only: once, few, many, or a class for an expanded clone.

J gene | V gene | clone size | CDR3 protein
TRBJ2-7 | TRBV9 | NA | CASSVEGLDYYEQYF
TRBJ1-2 | TRBV5-5 | NA | CASSLSTDNYGYTF
TRBJ2-5 | TRBV7-2 | once | CASSLFAGLVKETQYF
TRBJ2-7 | TRBV28 | NA | CASSPVGQGFYQYF
TRBJ1-4 | TRBV19 | few | CASSLGASGGFQRTNEKLFF
TRBJ2-7 | TRBV5-1 | NA | CASSSSDTGVEQYF
TRBJ1-2 | TRBV12-5 | NA | CASGLALEGGSYGYTF
TRBJ2-7 | TRBV9 | NA | CASSDGATGGVGEQYF
TRBJ2-5 | TRBV9 | NA | CASSATSGIKETQYF
TRBJ2-7 | TRBV5-1 | NA | CASSLVRGEQYF
TRBJ1-5 | TRBV3-1/TRBV3-2 | NA | CASSQDLGQPQHF
TRBJ1-6 | TRBV5-1 | once | CASTFSGTERSPLHF
TRBJ2-6 | TRBV27 | NA | CASSLLGQGFSGANVLTF
TRBJ1-5 | TRBV6-8 | once | CASSSPSLGARRADQPQHF
TRBJ1-6 | TRBV19 | NA | CASSISAGQGTGSLHF
TRBJ1-1 | TRBV23-1 | NA | CASSQSGEKGANTEAFF
TRBJ1-6 | TRBV19 | NA | CASTGTVVSPLHF
TRBJ2-1 | TRBV10-3 | NA | CAISELGTAADEQFF
TRBJ1-6 | TRBV7-8 | NA | CASSLVSGQGYNSPLHF
TRBJ1-4 | TRBV19 | NA | CASSIADSPNEKLFF
TRBJ2-7 | TRBV12-5 | NA | CASGLGLSYEQYF
TRBJ1-4 | TRBV19 | NA | CASLLTRGTGSNNEKLFF
TRBJ1-2 | TRBV10-2 | NA | CASSELGPYGYTF
TRBJ2-6 | TRBV28 | once | CASRSPGQGLSGANVLTF
TRBJ1-1 | TRBV27 | NA | CASSLGTGGWKNTEAFF
TRBJ1-2 | TRBV30 | NA | CARRSKGDSYGYTF
TRBJ2-3 | TRBV3-1/TRBV3-2 | NA | CASSPKIRRSTDTQYF
TRBJ2-1 | TRBV12-3/TRBV12-4 | once | CASSLEQKREQFF
TRBJ2-6 | TRBV2 | NA | CASSETDTGANVLTF
TRBJ2-7 | TRBV7-9 | few | CASSLTPGGTGGLYEQYF
TRBJ1-3 | TRBV5-1 | NA | CASSPTINAGNTIYF
TRBJ2-7 | TRBV5-1 | NA | CASSPDRLYEQYF
TRBJ1-6 | TRBV28 | few | CASSPGGDNSPLHF
TRBJ2-3 | TRBV28 | NA | CASSLWGGSTDTQYF
TRBJ2-1 | TRBV28 | NA | CASRGDRGYNEQFF